This TCR beta chain was identified in a study of cytomegalovirus exposure and HLA in healthy donors. Notes on this clone: Its antigen is currently unknown.

Overall study findings and caveats: Differences between HLA loci emerged in a later analysis of TCR association rates, with DRB1 most and HLA-C fewest. The classifier was said to identify cytomegalovirus status with high specificity and sensitivity.

Healthy individuals who donated bone marrow served as the donors. Germline V gene sequence: CDR1 SQVTM, CDR2 ANQGSEA. This CDR3 has 13 residues. Losses at the gene ends were 7 bases for V and 2 bases for J; bases not matched to a gene: 7. The PCR used 60 Vbeta and 13 Jbeta primers. Sequencing was performed with immunoSEQ multiplex PCR; in TCRdb, only in-frame clones are kept and a portion is missing. The repertoire holds tens of thousands of clones, with about 73% as singletons. This receptor was identified in a woman aged 25-40 years in good health and CMV-seronegative. Sequencing was done on a sample of PBMCs. The chain combines TRBV29-1 with TRBJ1-2; 7 bases match TRBD1. The CDR3 nucleotides are TGCAGCGGCCTGGGACAGTCAAACTATGGCTACACCTTC. Amino acids: CSGLGQSNYGYTF.